The 14 T cell receptor beta chains listed next were all sequenced from one sample in a study of OX40 agonist ivuxolimab in advanced cancers. Clones were read by immunoSEQ multiplex PCR, and TCRdb kept only the in-frame ones, dropping some. Of approximately 84,000 clones in the sample, about 89% are singletons; the top ten hold less than 0.55%. The sequences come from CD4+ or CD8+ T cells sorted from blood, collected in a trial of the OX40 agonist ivuxolimab. The receptors stem from an adult with an advanced solid tumor such as melanoma, head and neck, liver or kidney cancer.

This clone occurred a few times. The chain is built from TRBV4-1 and TRBJ1-1, with 8 bases lining up with TRBD1. The CDR3 has 15 amino acids. Germline V lookup: CDR1 MGHRA, CDR2 YSYEKL. Unmatched junction bases numbered 6, after V lost 5 bases and J lost 1 base. The CDR3 loop reads CASSNTGGRNTEAFF. Written as DNA, the CDR3 is TGCGCCAGCAGCAACACAGGGGGAAGGAACACTGAAGCTTTCTTT.

This chain uses TRBV6-6 with TRBJ2-4; possibly TRBD2 for D (7 bases). Germline lookup yields CDR1 MNHNY and CDR2 SVGAGI (reference sequence). The CDR3 has 14 residues. V lost 7 bases, J lost 6 bases, and 16 bases lay in between. CDR3 sequence (DNA): TGTGCCAGCAATAGGAGGGGGGGTTTAAACATTCAGTACTTC. Protein: CASNRRGGLNIQYF.

The chain is built from TRBV5-7 and TRBJ2-7; 8 nucleotides line up with TRBD1. TRBV5-7 is sorted into the ORF group, with uncertain function. The V gene end was trimmed by 0 bases and the J gene end by 2 bases; junction bases not matched to a gene: 16. The CDR3 is 19 amino acids. The CDR3 protein is CASSLAPRGHWDRTYEQYF. The CDR3, as DNA: TGTGCCAGCAGCTTGGCCCCCCGGGGTCATTGGGACAGGACCTACGAGCAGTACTTC.

This clone was seen a single time. The rearrangement links TRBV2 to TRBJ2-1; a possible D gene is TRBD1 (5 bases). V gave up 7 bases and J gave up 5 bases, with 12 bases separating them. Germline lookup yields CDR1 SNHLY and CDR2 FYNNEI. CDR3 length equals 13 residues. The CDR3 coding sequence is TGTGCCAGCATCCAGGGTAGGAACAATGAGCAGTTCTTC. This sequence encodes CASIQGRNNEQFF.

V is TRBV7-9 and J is TRBJ1-1; D gene ambiguous. Germline assignment: CDR1 SEHNR and CDR2 FQNEAQ (reference sequence). CDR3 size: 13 residues. Trimming left V 5 bases short and J 3 bases short, with 10 bases between. CDR3 sequence (DNA): TGTGCCAGCAGCGCCCGTGCCGACACTGAAGCTTTCTTT. Translated: CASSARADTEAFF.

This chain uses TRBV10-3 with TRBJ1-1, with 7 bases that match TRBD1. The germline V gene has CDR1 ENHRY and CDR2 SYGVKD. V trimming: 4 bases; J trimming: 1 base; junction bases outside the gene matches: 6. The CDR3 contains 15 residues. The CDR3 loop reads CAISGAGQPNTEAFF. CDR3 nucleotide sequence: TGTGCCATCAGTGGTGCGGGACAGCCGAACACTGAAGCTTTCTTT.

The rearrangement links TRBV27 to TRBJ2-6, with 10 bases matching TRBD1. J was trimmed by 2 bases and V by 5 bases; bases with no gene match: 3. There are 16 residues in the CDR3. The germline CDR1 and CDR2 sequences are MNHEY and SMNVEV (reference sequence). In DNA form, the CDR3 reads TGTGCCAGCAGTATCGGGACAGGGGCTGGGGCCAACGTCCTGACTTTC. Protein product: CASSIGTGAGANVLTF.

The chain combines TRBV19 with TRBJ2-1; 12 positions agree with TRBD2. The CDR3 totals 15 residues. V trimming: 6 bases; J trimming: 8 bases; junction bases outside the gene matches: 8. Germline CDR1 reads LNHDA; CDR2 reads SQIVND (reference sequence). CDR3 bases: TGTGCCAGTAGAACACTAGCGGGAGGTCTTCATGAGCAGTTCTTC. Protein: CASRTLAGGLHEQFF.

The V call is TRBV19, the J call TRBJ2-1, with a tentative D call TRBD1 (7 bases). Germline V lookup: CDR1 LNHDA, CDR2 SQIVND (reference sequence). Deletions cut 2 bases from V and 9 bases from J, with 17 bases between. The CDR3 runs 15 residues. CDR3 sequence: CASSIRSGGGGEQFF. For the CDR3, the DNA is TGTGCCAGTAGTATACGGTCAGGAGGGGGCGGTGAGCAGTTCTTC.

The genes are TRBV5-1 and TRBJ2-3, with D perhaps being TRBD1 or TRBD2 (6 bases each). The CDR3 extends over 16 amino acids. Trimming cost V 0 bases and J 5 bases, with 16 bases left between them. CDR1 and CDR2 from the germline V gene are SGHRS and YFSETQ. The CDR3 DNA sequence: TGCGCCAGCAGCTTGGGTGTCCAGGGGAGGCGAGATACGCAGTATTTT. Its translation is CASSLGVQGRRDTQYF.

This clone appeared a single time. The chain links TRBV7-2 to TRBJ2-7, with D hard to call. Germline lookup yields CDR1 SGHTA and CDR2 FQGNSA. This CDR3 has 13 amino acids. Trimming shortened V by 3 bases and J by 4 bases, and 10 bases separated the two germline ends. The CDR3 DNA reads as TGTGCCAGCAGCTTGGACCGACAATACGAGCAGTACTTC. It specifies CASSLDRQYEQYF.

This clone has a handful of counts. V gene TRBV28 combines with J gene TRBJ1-1; maybe TRBD1 (6 bases). The CDR3 loop spans 13 amino acids. Trimming cost V 8 bases and J 1 base, with 11 bases left between them. Germline V gene data show CDR1 as MDHEN and CDR2 as SYDVKM. The CDR3, as DNA: TGTGCCAGCGTTAGGGGGGGGAACACTGAAGCTTTCTTT. Translation gives CASVRGGNTEAFF.

The chain is built from TRBV7-9 and TRBJ1-4; 9 bases map to TRBD1. Germline lookup yields CDR1 SEHNR and CDR2 FQNEAQ (reference sequence). The CDR3 consists of 15 residues. The V segment lost 5 bases and the J segment 8 bases; nucleotides outside the gene matches: 9. CDR3 nucleotides: TGTGCCAGCAGCCCCGGACAGGGGAAATGGGAAAAACTGTTTTTT. Encoded protein: CASSPGQGKWEKLFF.

V and J are TRBV7-2 and TRBJ2-5; TRBD1 agrees at 10 bases. The length of the CDR3 is 16 residues. Germline V gives CDR1 SGHTA, CDR2 FQGNSA. V lost 5 bases, J lost 3 bases, and 9 bases stayed unmatched. CDR3 coding DNA: TGTGCCAGCAGCCCAGCCCGGACAGGGGGTAAAGAGACCCAGTACTTC. As protein: CASSPARTGGKETQYF.